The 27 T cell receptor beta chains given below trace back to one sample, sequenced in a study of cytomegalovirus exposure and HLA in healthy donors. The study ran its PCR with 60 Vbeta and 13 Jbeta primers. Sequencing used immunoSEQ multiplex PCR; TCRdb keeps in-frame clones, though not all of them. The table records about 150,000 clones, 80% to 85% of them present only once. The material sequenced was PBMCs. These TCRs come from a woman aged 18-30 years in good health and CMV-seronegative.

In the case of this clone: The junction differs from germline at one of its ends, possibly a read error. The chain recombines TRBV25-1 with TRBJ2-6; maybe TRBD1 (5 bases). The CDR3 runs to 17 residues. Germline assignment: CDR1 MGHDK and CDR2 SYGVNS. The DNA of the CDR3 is TGTGCCAGCAGTGAATATAAGGAGAGAATAGGGGCCAACGGCCTGACTTTC. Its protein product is CASSEYKERIGANGLTF.

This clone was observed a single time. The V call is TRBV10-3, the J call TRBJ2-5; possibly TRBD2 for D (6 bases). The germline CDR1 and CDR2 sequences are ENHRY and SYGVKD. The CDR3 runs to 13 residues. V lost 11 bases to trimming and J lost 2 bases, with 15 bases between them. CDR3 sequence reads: CAVAGSSQETQYF. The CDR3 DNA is TGTGCCGTCGCGGGGAGCTCACAAGAGACCCAGTACTTC.

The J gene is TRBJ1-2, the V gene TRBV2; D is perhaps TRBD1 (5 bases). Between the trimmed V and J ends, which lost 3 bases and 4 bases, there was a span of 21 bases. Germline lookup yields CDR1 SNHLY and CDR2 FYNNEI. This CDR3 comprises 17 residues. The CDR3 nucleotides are TGTGCCAGCAGTGATAGGCAGGGCCGGGTATGGGGCTATGGCTACACCTTC. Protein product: CASSDRQGRVWGYGYTF.

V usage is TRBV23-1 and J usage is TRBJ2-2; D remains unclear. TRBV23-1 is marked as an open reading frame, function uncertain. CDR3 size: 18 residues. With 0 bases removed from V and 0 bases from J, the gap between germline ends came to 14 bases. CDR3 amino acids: CASSQSGQNTSNTGELFF. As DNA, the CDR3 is TGCGCCAGCAGTCAATCGGGCCAGAACACCTCGAACACCGGGGAGCTGTTTTTT.

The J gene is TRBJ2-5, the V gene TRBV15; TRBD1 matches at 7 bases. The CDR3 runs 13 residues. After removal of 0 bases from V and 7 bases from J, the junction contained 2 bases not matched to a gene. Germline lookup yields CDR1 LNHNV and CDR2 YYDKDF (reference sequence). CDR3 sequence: CATSREGGGTQYF. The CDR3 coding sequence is TGTGCCACCAGCAGAGAAGGGGGCGGGACCCAGTACTTC. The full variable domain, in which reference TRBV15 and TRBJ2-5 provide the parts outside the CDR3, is DAMVIQNPRYQVTQFGKPVTLSCSQTLNHNVMYWYQQKSSQAPKLLFHYYDKDFNNEADTPDNFQSRRPNTSFCFLDIRSPGLGDTAMYLCATSREGGGTQYFGPGTRLLVL.

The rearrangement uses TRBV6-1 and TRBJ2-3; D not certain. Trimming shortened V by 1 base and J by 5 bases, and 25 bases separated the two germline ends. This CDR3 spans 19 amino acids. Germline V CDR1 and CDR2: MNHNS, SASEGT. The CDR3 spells CASSEDASYVDWVGDTQYF. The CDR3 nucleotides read TGTGCCAGCAGTGAAGACGCTAGTTATGTGGATTGGGTGGGAGATACGCAGTATTTT.

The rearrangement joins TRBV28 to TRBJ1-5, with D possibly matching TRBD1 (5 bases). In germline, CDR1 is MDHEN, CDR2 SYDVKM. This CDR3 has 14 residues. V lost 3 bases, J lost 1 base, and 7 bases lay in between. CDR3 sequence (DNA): TGTGCCAGCAGTTTTTACAGGAGCAATCAGCCCCAGCATTTT. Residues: CASSFYRSNQPQHF. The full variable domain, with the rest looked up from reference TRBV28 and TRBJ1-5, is DVKVTQSSRYLVKRTGEKVFLECVQDMDHENMFWYRQDPGLGLRLIYFSYDVKMKEKGDIPEGYSVSREKKERFSLILESASTNQTSMYLCASSFYRSNQPQHFGDGTRLSIL.

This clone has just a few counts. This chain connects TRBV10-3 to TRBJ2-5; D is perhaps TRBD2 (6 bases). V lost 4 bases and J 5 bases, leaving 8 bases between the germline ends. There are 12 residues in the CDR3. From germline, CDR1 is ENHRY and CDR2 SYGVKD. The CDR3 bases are TGTGCCATCAGTGTTCGGGGGGAGACCCAGTACTTC. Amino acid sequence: CAISVRGETQYF.

Here the CDR3 DNA reads TGTGCCAGAAGCTTTCCGCGGAAAGAGACCCAGTACTTC. Translating gives CARSFPRKETQYF. The gene calls are TRBV5-3 and TRBJ2-5; D is unclear. TRBV5-3 is an open reading frame, and its role is uncertain. This CDR3 is 13 amino acids long. The germline V and J ends were trimmed by 2 bases and 3 bases, with 8 bases remaining between them.

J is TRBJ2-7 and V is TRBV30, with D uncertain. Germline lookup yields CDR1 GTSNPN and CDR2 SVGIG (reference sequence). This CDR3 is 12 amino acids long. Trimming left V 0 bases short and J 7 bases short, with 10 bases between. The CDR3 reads CAWSVVGWEQYF. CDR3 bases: TGTGCCTGGAGTGTTGTCGGTTGGGAGCAGTACTTC. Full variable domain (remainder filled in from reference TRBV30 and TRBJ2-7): SQTIHQWPATLVQPVGSPLSLECTVEGTSNPNLYWYRQAAGRGLQLLFYSVGIGQISSEVPQNLSASRPQDRQFILSSKKLLLSDSGFYLCAWSVVGWEQYFGPGTRLTVT.

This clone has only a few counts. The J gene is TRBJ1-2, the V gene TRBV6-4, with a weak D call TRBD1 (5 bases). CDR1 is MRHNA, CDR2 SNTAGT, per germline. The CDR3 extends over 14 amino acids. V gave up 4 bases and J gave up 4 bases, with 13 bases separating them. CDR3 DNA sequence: TGTGCCAGCAGTGGTGCGCAGGGCGCCTATGGCTACACCTTC. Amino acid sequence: CASSGAQGAYGYTF.

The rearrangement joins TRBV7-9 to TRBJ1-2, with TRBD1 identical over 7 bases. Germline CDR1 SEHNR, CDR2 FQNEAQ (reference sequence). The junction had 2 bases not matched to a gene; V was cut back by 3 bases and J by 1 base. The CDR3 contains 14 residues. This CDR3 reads CASSLGQNNYGYTF. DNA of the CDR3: TGTGCCAGCAGCTTGGGACAGAATAACTATGGCTACACCTTC.

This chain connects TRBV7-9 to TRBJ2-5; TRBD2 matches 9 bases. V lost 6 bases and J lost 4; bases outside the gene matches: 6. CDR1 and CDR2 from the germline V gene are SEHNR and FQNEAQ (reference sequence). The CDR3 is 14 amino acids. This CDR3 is CASREAGGVETQYF. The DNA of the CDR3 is TGTGCCAGCAGAGAAGCGGGAGGTGTAGAGACCCAGTACTTC.

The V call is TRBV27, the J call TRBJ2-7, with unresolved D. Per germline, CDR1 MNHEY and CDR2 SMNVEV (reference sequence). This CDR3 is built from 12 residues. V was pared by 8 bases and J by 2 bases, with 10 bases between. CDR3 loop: CASGFSPYEQYF. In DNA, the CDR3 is TGTGCCAGCGGCTTTTCACCCTACGAGCAGTACTTC.

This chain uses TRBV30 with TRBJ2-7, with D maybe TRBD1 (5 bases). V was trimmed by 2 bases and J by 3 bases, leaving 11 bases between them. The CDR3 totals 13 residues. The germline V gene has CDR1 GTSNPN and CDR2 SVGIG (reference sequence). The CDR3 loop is CAWSSQVGYEQYF. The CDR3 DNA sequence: TGTGCCTGGAGTTCACAGGTAGGCTACGAGCAGTACTTC.

CDR3 coding DNA: TGTGCCAGCAGCTTAGCGGGGGGACAGGGCAGGGAGACCCAGTACTTC. It specifies CASSLAGGQGRETQYF. This chain connects TRBV7-8 to TRBJ2-5, with 9 nucleotides matching TRBD1. Germline V gene lookup returns CDR1 SGHVS and CDR2 FQNEAQ. CDR3 length equals 16 residues. V was pared by 0 bases and J by 5 bases, with 7 bases of the junction left unmatched.

The CDR3 loop is CSVGSGTSTDTQYF. The DNA of the CDR3 is TGCAGCGTTGGGTCGGGGACTAGCACAGATACGCAGTATTTT. The genes are TRBV29-1 and TRBJ2-3, with a tentative D call TRBD2 (6 bases). CDR3 length equals 14 residues. Deletions cut 4 bases from V and 0 bases from J, with 11 bases between. The germline V gene encodes CDR1 SQVTM and CDR2 ANQGSEA.

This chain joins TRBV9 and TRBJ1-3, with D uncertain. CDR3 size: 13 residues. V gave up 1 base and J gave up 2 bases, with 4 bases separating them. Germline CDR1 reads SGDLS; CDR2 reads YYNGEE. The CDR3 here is CASSVQAGNTIYF. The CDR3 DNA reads TGTGCCAGCAGCGTACAGGCTGGAAACACCATATATTTT.

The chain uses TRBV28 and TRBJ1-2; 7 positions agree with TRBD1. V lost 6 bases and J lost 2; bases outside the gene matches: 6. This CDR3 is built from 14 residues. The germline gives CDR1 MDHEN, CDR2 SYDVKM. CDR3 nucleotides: TGTGCCAGCAGGTCAGGGGGGCACAACTATGGCTACACCTTC. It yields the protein CASRSGGHNYGYTF.

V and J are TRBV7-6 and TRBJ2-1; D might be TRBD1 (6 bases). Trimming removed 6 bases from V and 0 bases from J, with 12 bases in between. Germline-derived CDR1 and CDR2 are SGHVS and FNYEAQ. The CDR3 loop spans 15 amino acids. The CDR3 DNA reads TGTGCCAGCAGTCAAACAGGGAGCTCCTACAATGAGCAGTTCTTC. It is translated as CASSQTGSSYNEQFF. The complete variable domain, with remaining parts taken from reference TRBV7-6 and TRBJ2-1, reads GAGVSQSPRYKVTKRGQDVALRCDPISGHVSLYWYRQALGQGPEFLTYFNYEAQQDKSGLPNDRFSAERPEGSISTLTIQRTEQRDSAMYRCASSQTGSSYNEQFFGPGTRLTVL.

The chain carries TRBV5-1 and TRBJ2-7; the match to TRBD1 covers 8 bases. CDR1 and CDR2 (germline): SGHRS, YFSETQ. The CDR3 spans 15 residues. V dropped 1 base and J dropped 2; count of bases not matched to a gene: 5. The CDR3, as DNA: TGCGCCAGCAGCTTGTGGGGACAGGACACCTACGAGCAGTACTTC. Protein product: CASSLWGQDTYEQYF.

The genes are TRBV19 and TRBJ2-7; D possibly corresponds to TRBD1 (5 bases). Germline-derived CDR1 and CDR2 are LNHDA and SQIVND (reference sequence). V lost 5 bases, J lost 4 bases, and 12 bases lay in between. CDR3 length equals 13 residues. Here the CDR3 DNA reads TGTGCCAGTAGTGTCAGGGTTGGATACGAGCAGTACTTC. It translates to CASSVRVGYEQYF.

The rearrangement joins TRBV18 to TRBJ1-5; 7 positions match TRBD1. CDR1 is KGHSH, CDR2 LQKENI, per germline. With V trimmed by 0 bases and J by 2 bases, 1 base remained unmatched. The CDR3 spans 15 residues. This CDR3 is CASSPPGTGNQPQHF. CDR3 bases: TGTGCCAGCTCACCACCTGGGACAGGCAATCAGCCCCAGCATTTT.

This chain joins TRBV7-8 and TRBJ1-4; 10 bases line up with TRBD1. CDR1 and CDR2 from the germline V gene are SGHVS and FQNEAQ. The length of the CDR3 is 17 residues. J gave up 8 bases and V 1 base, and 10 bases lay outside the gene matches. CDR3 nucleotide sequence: TGTGCCAGCAGCTTAGAGGGGACAGGGGACCTAGGGGAAAAACTGTTTTTT. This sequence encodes CASSLEGTGDLGEKLFF.

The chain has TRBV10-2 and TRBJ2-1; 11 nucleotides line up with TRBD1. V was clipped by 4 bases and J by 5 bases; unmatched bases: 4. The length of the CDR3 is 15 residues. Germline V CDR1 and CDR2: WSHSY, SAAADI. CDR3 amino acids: CASSGDRGGNNEQFF. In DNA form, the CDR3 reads TGCGCCAGCAGTGGGGACAGGGGGGGAAACAATGAGCAGTTCTTC.

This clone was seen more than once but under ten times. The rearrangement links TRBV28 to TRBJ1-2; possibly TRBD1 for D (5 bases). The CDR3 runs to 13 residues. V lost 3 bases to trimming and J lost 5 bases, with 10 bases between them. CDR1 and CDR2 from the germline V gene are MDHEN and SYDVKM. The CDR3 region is CASSFFQGYGYTF. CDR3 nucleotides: TGTGCCAGCAGTTTTTTCCAGGGTTATGGCTACACCTTC.

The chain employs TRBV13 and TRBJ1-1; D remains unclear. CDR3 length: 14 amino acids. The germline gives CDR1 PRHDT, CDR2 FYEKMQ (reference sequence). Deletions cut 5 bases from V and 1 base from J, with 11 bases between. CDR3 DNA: TGTGCCAGCAGCCCGAACAGACAGAACACTGAAGCTTTCTTT. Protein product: CASSPNRQNTEAFF.